The TCR beta chain described here comes from a study of cytomegalovirus exposure and HLA in healthy donors. Findings and caveats of the study: Investigators reported more than 150 TCR beta chains as tied to cytomegalovirus. A link between a missense DCLRE1C variant and TCR beta V- and J-gene trimming emerged from a later analysis.

Note on this clone: The target antigen is unknown.

This CDR3 comprises 15 residues. The germline V and J ends were trimmed by 0 bases and 5 bases, with 14 bases remaining between them. Per the germline V gene, CDR1 is SGHNT and CDR2 is YYREEE (reference sequence). In the PCR, 60 Vbeta and 13 Jbeta primers were used. The assay was immunoSEQ multiplex PCR, and TCRdb's table has in-frame clones only and misses some. The repertoire holds 250,000 or so clones, over 75% seen once, with around 1.4% in the top ten. This chain connects TRBV5-4 to TRBJ2-5; D may be TRBD1 (5 bases). The clonotype was recovered from a human donor in good health. The sequenced material came from PBMCs. The CDR3 reads CASSLVPTGRETQYF. The CDR3 DNA is TGTGCCAGCAGCTTGGTGCCAACAGGACGGGAGACCCAGTACTTC.